These 27 T cell receptor beta chains share one sample of origin, sequenced in a study of T cell responses to AZD1222 COVID-19 vaccine (dated by TCRdb to the early 2020s). Libraries were prepared through the immunoSEQ multiplex PCR assay. TCRdb took this table from immuneACCESS and kept in-frame rearrangements with V and J called. Such tables lack part of the clones; where checked against another copy, unresolved V genes explain under half of the gap, and the rest is unexplained. In all, the sample holds 130,000 or so clones, and 90% of those were seen once. The ten largest account for 6.9% of the sample. The sample's time point label, in plain terms: baseline before first vaccination. The sequences come from peripheral blood, collected on day 0 of AZD1222 vaccination. The receptors were gathered from an adult in good health.

The rearrangement joins TRBV19 to TRBJ2-1; 10 positions agree with TRBD1. The CDR3 consists of 15 residues. V gave up 3 bases and J gave up 7 bases; unmatched junction bases: 6. Germline CDR1 LNHDA, CDR2 SQIVND (reference sequence). The CDR3 loop is CASSIGGQGWNEQFF. The CDR3 bases are TGTGCCAGTAGTATTGGGGGACAGGGGTGGAATGAGCAGTTCTTC. The full variable domain, its missing parts supplied by reference TRBV19 and TRBJ2-1, is DGGITQSPKYLFRKEGQNVTLSCEQNLNHDAMYWYRQDPGQGLRLIYYSQIVNDFQKGDIAEGYSVSREKKESFPLTVTSAQKNPTAFYLCASSIGGQGWNEQFFGPGTRLTVL.

The J gene is TRBJ1-2, the V gene TRBV5-1, with 7 bases identical to TRBD1. Looked up from germline, CDR1 is SGHRS and CDR2 is YFSETQ. V gave up 4 bases and J gave up 10 bases; unmatched junction bases: 16. This CDR3 contains 15 residues. DNA for the CDR3: TGCGCCAGCAGCCACCTGACTGGACAGGATGTCGACTACACCTTC. Translation: CASSHLTGQDVDYTF.

The chain is built from TRBV11-2 and TRBJ2-7; D remains unclear. Trimming removed 1 base from V and 4 bases from J, with 14 bases in between. Germline CDR1 SGHAT, CDR2 FQNNGV. The CDR3 has 15 residues. The CDR3 DNA sequence: TGTGCCAGCAGCTTAGGAGGCTGGGCACCGTACGAGCAGTACTTC. Translation gives CASSLGGWAPYEQYF.

The chain joins TRBV29-1 to TRBJ2-7; the match to TRBD2 covers 10 bases. The CDR3 totals 14 residues. The V segment lost 3 bases and the J segment 0 bases; nucleotides outside the gene matches: 2. Germline values: CDR1 SQVTM, CDR2 ANQGSEA. CDR3 DNA: TGCAGCGTTGAGCTAGCGGGAGCCTCCTACGAGCAGTACTTC. As protein: CSVELAGASYEQYF.

J is TRBJ1-2 and V is TRBV9; TRBD1 agrees at 8 bases. V shed 3 bases and J 4 bases; nucleotides not matched to a gene: 8. The CDR3 runs 15 residues. CDR1 is SGDLS, CDR2 YYNGEE, per germline. As DNA, the CDR3 is TGTGCCAGCAGCGCCATCAGGGGGCCGCCCTATGGCTACACCTTC. Translating it yields CASSAIRGPPYGYTF.

The CDR3 DNA sequence: TGTGCCAGCAGTTACGGCGCGGGGGCCCTCGAGCAGTACTTC. This encodes CASSYGAGALEQYF. This chain connects TRBV6-5 to TRBJ2-7; a weak D match, TRBD2 (7 bases). In germline, CDR1 is MNHEY, CDR2 SVGAGI. Trimming pared 2 bases from V and 6 bases from J, leaving 14 bases between. The CDR3 has 14 residues.

The chain is built from TRBV27 and TRBJ2-7; maybe TRBD2 (5 bases). Germline CDR1 is MNHEY and CDR2 is SMNVEV (reference sequence). CDR3 length equals 14 residues. V was pared by 5 bases and J by 4 bases, with 15 bases between. CDR3 sequence reads: CASSVRDYPYEQYF. The CDR3, as DNA: TGTGCCAGCAGTGTCCGCGACTACCCTTACGAGCAGTACTTC.

The chain has TRBV6-5 and TRBJ2-7; no definite D call. The length of the CDR3 is 14 residues. Trimming cost V 2 bases and J 1 base, with 9 bases left between them. CDR1 is MNHEY and CDR2 is SVGAGI in the germline V gene. The CDR3 bases are TGTGCCAGCAGTTACATCCGTTCGTCCTACGAGCAGTACTTC. Its protein product is CASSYIRSSYEQYF.

The CDR3 protein is CASSNRDGQPQHF. The CDR3 coding sequence is TGTGCCAGCAGTAACAGGGACGGCCAGCCCCAGCATTTT. The V call is TRBV25-1, the J call TRBJ1-5, with a tentative D call TRBD1 (6 bases). The V and J ends lost 5 bases and 7 bases respectively, with 12 bases between them. CDR3 length: 13 amino acids. Germline V lookup: CDR1 MGHDK, CDR2 SYGVNS. Based on the CDR3 plus reference TRBV25-1 and TRBJ1-5, the full variable domain is EADIYQTPRYLVIGTGKKITLECSQTMGHDKMYWYQQDPGMELHLIHYSYGVNSTEKGDLSSESTVSRIRTEHFPLTLESARPSHTSQYLCASSNRDGQPQHFGDGTRLSIL.

The V gene is TRBV7-9, the J gene TRBJ2-5, with 10 bases matching TRBD1. Germline CDR1 SEHNR, CDR2 FQNEAQ (reference sequence). The V gene end was trimmed by 3 bases and the J gene end by 7 bases; junction bases not matched to a gene: 8. The CDR3 extends over 15 amino acids. In DNA, the CDR3 is TGTGCCAGCAGCTTGGGGGGACAGGGGTTGGCGACCCAGTACTTC. Protein: CASSLGGQGLATQYF.

This clone was seen only once. CDR3 coding DNA: TGTGCCAGCAGTGAAAGGGAATCCGGGGAGCTGTTTTTT. Translated: CASSERESGELFF. The chain employs TRBV6-4 and TRBJ2-2, with no clear D. The CDR3 has 13 residues. Germline V gene data show CDR1 as MRHNA and CDR2 as SNTAGT. V dropped 3 bases and J dropped 6 bases, with 8 bases sitting between them.

V usage is TRBV4-2 and J usage is TRBJ2-7; no clear D gene. Germline V gene data show CDR1 as LGHNA and CDR2 as YNFKEQ. The CDR3 spans 15 residues. Between the trimmed V and J ends, which lost 4 bases and 2 bases, there was a span of 15 bases. CDR3 DNA: TGTGCCAGCAGCCCAAGTTCGGGTTGGGCCTACGAGCAGTACTTC. Translating gives CASSPSSGWAYEQYF.

The chain combines TRBV2 with TRBJ2-1; D perhaps matches TRBD1 (7 bases). The germline V gene encodes CDR1 SNHLY and CDR2 FYNNEI. The CDR3 has 15 residues. V shed 4 bases and J shed 7 bases, with 17 bases lying between them. CDR3: CASSVGGTDLNEQFF. The CDR3 nucleotides are TGTGCCAGCAGTGTTGGGGGGACAGACCTAAATGAGCAGTTCTTC.

The rearrangement joins TRBV6-2 or TRBV6-3 to TRBJ2-2; 8 bases align to TRBD2. V shed 4 bases, J shed 4 bases, and the junction held 11 bases outside the gene matches. Germline V gene lookup returns CDR1 MNHEY and CDR2 SVGEGT. The CDR3 contains 17 residues. For the CDR3, the DNA is TGTGCCAGCAGTTCCCTTCGGCGAGCGGGGGTCACCGGGGAGCTGTTTTTT. Its protein product is CASSSLRRAGVTGELFF.

This clone was counted once. The chain is built from TRBV7-9 and TRBJ1-3, with D possibly matching TRBD1 (5 bases). Trimming removed 5 bases from V and 4 bases from J, with 15 bases in between. CDR3 size: 15 residues. Germline V gene lookup returns CDR1 SEHNR and CDR2 FQNEAQ (reference sequence). CDR3 region: CASSVGVLAGNTIYF. CDR3 bases: TGTGCCAGCAGCGTGGGGGTCTTAGCCGGAAACACCATATATTTT.

The chain combines TRBV11-2 with TRBJ2-1; 9 nucleotides match TRBD2. The V segment lost 4 bases and the J segment 5 bases; nucleotides outside the gene matches: 9. The CDR3 covers 16 residues. Per the germline V gene, CDR1 is SGHAT and CDR2 is FQNNGV. The CDR3 is CASSWGSSGTHNEQFF. CDR3 DNA sequence: TGTGCCAGCAGCTGGGGGTCTAGCGGGACCCACAATGAGCAGTTCTTC. Full variable domain (missing parts from reference TRBV11-2 and TRBJ2-1): EAGVAQSPRYKIIEKRQSVAFWCNPISGHATLYWYQQILGQGPKLLIQFQNNGVVDDSQLPKDRFSAERLKGVDSTLKIQPAKLEDSAVYLCASSWGSSGTHNEQFFGPGTRLTVL.

This clone was picked up a small number of times. This rearrangement joins TRBV4-2 to TRBJ1-4; the D gene is possibly TRBD1 (5 bases). The CDR3 loop spans 18 amino acids. Germline CDR1 reads LGHNA; CDR2 reads YNFKEQ. Trimming removed 0 bases at V and 7 bases at J, with 21 bases between. The CDR3 is CASSQDGGGDPGGEKLFF. The DNA of the CDR3 is TGTGCCAGCAGCCAAGATGGGGGAGGGGACCCTGGGGGTGAAAAACTGTTTTTT.

The V call is TRBV4-3, the J call TRBJ1-5; no definite D call. V lost 0 bases to trimming and J lost 5 bases, with 8 bases between them. The CDR3 covers 14 residues. Germline V gives CDR1 LGHNA, CDR2 YSLEER. The CDR3 coding sequence is TGCGCCAGCAGCCAAGATCAACACCATCAGCCCCAGCATTTT. It specifies CASSQDQHHQPQHF.

The chain is built from TRBV3-1 (or the pseudogene TRBV3-2) and TRBJ2-3; D uncertain. Deletions cut 4 bases from V and 0 bases from J, with 5 bases between. The V gene's germline CDR1 is LGHDT and CDR2 YNNKEL (reference sequence). The CDR3 loop spans 13 amino acids. The CDR3 region has the DNA TGTGCCAGCAGCCCTTCTAGCACAGATACGCAGTATTTT. Amino acid sequence: CASSPSSTDTQYF.

The chain links TRBV12-5 to TRBJ1-1; the D is unclear. The CDR3 covers 16 residues. Germline assignment: CDR1 LGHNT and CDR2 FRNRAP. Trimming removed 0 bases at V and 0 bases at J, with 11 bases between. This CDR3 is CASGLVLGGLNTEAFF. The CDR3 nucleotides are TGTGCTAGTGGTTTGGTACTGGGCGGGCTGAACACTGAAGCTTTCTTT.

The rearrangement links TRBV6-2 or TRBV6-3 to TRBJ2-7; unclear D gene. The CDR3 covers 13 residues. V was trimmed by 4 bases and J by 2 bases, leaving 9 bases between them. Germline CDR1 reads MNHEY; CDR2 reads SVGEGT. As DNA, the CDR3 is TGTGCCAGCAGTTCCGGACGGACCTACGAGCAGTACTTC. Amino acid sequence: CASSSGRTYEQYF.

This clone was observed once. In DNA form, the CDR3 reads TGTGCCAGCAGGACAGGGTACCAAGAGACCCAGTACTTC. It yields the protein CASRTGYQETQYF. The V and J genes are TRBV6-5 and TRBJ2-5, with 7 nucleotides matching TRBD1. Trimming at V came to 6 bases and at J to 0 bases, leaving 1 base not matched to a gene. Looked up from germline, CDR1 is MNHEY and CDR2 is SVGAGI. The length of the CDR3 is 13 residues.

This chain joins TRBV7-3 and TRBJ1-3, with D possibly matching TRBD1 (5 bases). The CDR3 covers 15 residues. Germline CDR1 is SGHTA and CDR2 is FQGTGA. V was trimmed by 0 bases and J by 2 bases, leaving 8 bases between them. The CDR3: CASSLTPGTGNTIYF. The CDR3 DNA follows: TGTGCCAGCAGCTTAACACCAGGGACTGGAAACACCATATATTTT.

This chain uses TRBV9 with TRBJ2-2; 9 positions match TRBD2. J gave up 5 bases and V 3 bases, and 8 bases lay outside the gene matches. This CDR3 spans 16 amino acids. Germline assignment: CDR1 SGDLS and CDR2 YYNGEE. As DNA, the CDR3 is TGTGCCAGCAGCGCGGGACTAGCCCAACGGACCGGGGAGCTGTTTTTT. As protein: CASSAGLAQRTGELFF.

With regard to this clone: A read error may produce the germline difference seen at one junction end. V and J are TRBV19 and TRBJ1-4, with a possible D match to TRBD1 (5 bases). Germline values: CDR1 LNHDA, CDR2 SQIVND (reference sequence). This CDR3 region has 15 residues. CDR3 amino acids: CASSIGTSPKEKLFF. CDR3 bases: TGTGCCAGTAGTATAGGGACATCCCCTAAGGAAAAACTGTTTTTT.

This clone was recorded only once. V is TRBV7-2 and J is TRBJ2-2; TRBD1 matches 9 bases. This CDR3 comprises 16 residues. With 6 bases clipped from V and 3 bases from J, the junction kept 8 bases outside the gene matches. From germline, CDR1 is SGHTA and CDR2 FQGNSA. The CDR3 loop is CASRRTGASYTGELFF. For the CDR3, the DNA is TGTGCCAGCAGGCGGACAGGGGCGAGTTACACCGGGGAGCTGTTTTTT. Together with reference TRBV7-2 and TRBJ2-2, the CDR3 gives the full variable domain: GAGVSQSPSNKVTEKGKDVELRCDPISGHTALYWYRQSLGQGLEFLIYFQGNSAPDKSGLPSDRFSAERTGGSVSTLTIQRTQQEDSAVYLCASRRTGASYTGELFFGEGSRLTVL.

The chain combines TRBV5-7 with TRBJ2-3; a weak D match, TRBD1 (5 bases). TRBV5-7 is designated an ORF whose function remains uncertain. CDR3 size: 17 residues. V was pared by 3 bases and J by 1 base, with 18 bases between. The CDR3 reads CASSYDNIRVRTDTQYF. The CDR3 nucleotides read TGTGCCAGCAGCTACGACAATATCAGGGTCCGCACAGATACGCAGTATTTT.